This T cell receptor (beta chain) was captured by sequencing in a study of shared clonotypes between healthy human individuals (dated by TCRdb to the early 2020s). Regarding the complete study: The cohort included a few men and a couple of women between 18 and 49 years of age. Per donor, three plates each were used for CD4 naive and CD4 memory, two for CD8 naive, and one for CD8 memory. Blood TCR repertoires of several healthy adults were deeply sequenced to estimate repertoire size and the extent of clonotype sharing between individuals. To increase sequencing depth and limit assay-specific biases, different laboratories used diverse techniques to prepare libraries and sequence TCR repertoires. Between about 0.85 and 8.9 billion PBMCs per donor were obtained by leukapheresis. Broader findings and caveats from the paper: Estimated clonotype richness was generally larger for naive than for memory subsets. Sharing across several donors was observed for about 5% of naive CD4, 3.5% of naive CD8, 2% to 2.5% of memory CD4, and around 0.4% of memory CD8 clonotypes. Because the study included only a small number of donors, the genetic and exposure-history diversity represented was limited. Pairwise subsampling indicated that sequencing depth was expected to affect the degree of clonotype sharing among donors. Sampling was restricted to blood, and TCR repertoires in tissues likely differ from the TCR repertoires found in blood. Even with the large sequencing depth, rarefaction of the sorted-subset datasets indicated that sequencing was incomplete. Compared with non-shared clonotypes, clonotypes shared by all four sorted-subset donors had higher generation probabilities.

There are 15 amino acids in the CDR3, from cysteine to phenylalanine inclusive. Only the CDR3 portion is preserved as DNA: 45 bases, with reading frame beginning at the first base. As encoded in the germline V gene, CDR1 is SGHTA while CDR2 is FQGTGA. The trim is 5 bases for V and 0 bases for J, with a gap of 12 bases between the germline ends. Using the deep immunoSEQ assay, TCR CDR3 regions were amplified from genomic DNA by multiplex PCR. For each cell subset, the extracted genomic DNA was distributed evenly across all wells of several immunoSEQ 96-well plates, and each plate served as one replicate. For sorted subsets, each replicate PCR was loaded with roughly 200 ng genomic DNA, equivalent to about 33,000 T cell genomes. Purified libraries were measured with a Qubit 3.0 fluorometer, size-checked on a Bioanalyzer 2100, and measured again with the KAPA Library Quantification kit. Each immunoSEQ 96-well plate was sequenced on its own single-read 150-cycle Illumina NextSeq 550 flow cell. On the study's bioinformatics: The immunoSEQ output contained only junctional sequences without quality scores, so filtering could not match that applied to full-length reads. Sequences were annotated with PyIR, a Python wrapper for IgBLAST v1.9, using IMGT germline references to assign V/J genes and CDR3. Reads were filtered out if the reads had weak V/J assignments (E-value above 1e-6), no CDR3, stop codons, out-of-frame junctions, or ambiguous translated residues. V3J clonotypes were defined as sequences sharing an identical inferred V gene, J gene, and CDR3 amino acid sequence. To compute the percentage overlap between repertoires, the number of shared unique clonotypes was divided by the size of the smaller repertoire. RTK rarefaction, the Chao1 estimator, and Recon v2.1 estimates of unobserved clonotypes were used to assess repertoire richness. Generation probabilities were computed with OLGA for all TCRbeta clonotypes obtained by the gDNA method from a handful of donors. TCRdb holds this immuneACCESS table with in-frame rearrangements only. Some clones are missing; in checked studies, unresolved V genes explain under half, and the rest has no known cause. Clonal size and the V and J genes are those of that table, whereas D and trimming came from the DNA. For this sample there are about 2 million clones; about 95% appear just once. Roughly 1% of the sample rests with the top ten.

As regards this clone: Its antigen is still unknown. Per-base qualities were not stored, and no clone one base away is much larger.

CD8 naive samples were CD45RO-negative cells positively selected for CCR7, giving a CD45RA+CCR7+ population that excluded TemRA cells. The donors were healthy, HIV-negative adults who had no recently reported acute infections or vaccinations. Only Caucasian adults living in Nashville, Tennessee, USA were represented among the donors. Blood was obtained by leukapheresis, after which PBMCs were separated by Ficoll-Histopaque density gradient centrifugation and cryopreserved in liquid nitrogen vapor phase. Purity and quantity of every magnetically sorted T cell population were checked by analytical flow cytometry. From each sorted fraction, genomic DNA was isolated and quantified by UV absorbance on a Nanodrop 2000c.

The chain links TRBV7-3 with TRBJ2-3; TRBD2 is perhaps the D gene, given 5 matching bases. Sequencing was done on a sample of naive CD8+ T cells sorted from blood. The intended sense of this specimen's cell subset or site label: CD45RA+CCR7+. The sequence derives from a man aged 18 to 30 in good health. The CDR3 protein is CASSPLGGSTDTQYF. Here is the DNA: TGTGCCAGCAGCCCCTTAGGCGGGAGCACAGATACGCAGTATTTT.